A selection of T cell receptor beta chains follows, all from one sample in a study of shared T cell receptors in the human thymus. The method was immunoSEQ multiplex PCR; TCRdb's version includes in-frame clones alone and lacks a portion of them. Of approximately 730,000 clones in the sample, 80% to 90% were seen once. This sample was shared with a second study, whose subject was human thymus T cells.

The sequencing input was thymocytes. These receptors were obtained from a girl under three years old with a congenital heart defect. Both conserved end residues are part of each CDR3. The D gene is left open where the match is weak. A clone size is listed for some rows: how often the clone was seen (once, few, many), or a class if it is expanded.

cdr3_aa: CASSQGSGNTIYF
cdr3_nt: TGTGCCAGTTCTCAGGGCTCTGGAAACACCATATATTTT
j_call: TRBJ1-3
v_call: TRBV19
clone_size: -
d_call: -

cdr3_aa: CASSFVVAHLRSYNEQFF
cdr3_nt: TGTGCCAGCAGCTTCGTAGTAGCTCACCTTCGCTCCTACAATGAGCAGTTCTTC
j_call: TRBJ2-1
v_call: TRBV5-4
clone_size: -
d_call: -

cdr3_aa: CASSENRGGLKETQYF
cdr3_nt: TGTGCCAGCAGTGAAAATCGCGGGGGGCTAAAAGAGACCCAGTACTTC
j_call: TRBJ2-5
v_call: TRBV6-1
clone_size: -
d_call: TRBD2

cdr3_aa: CASSVGPGGAEAFF
cdr3_nt: TGTGCCAGCAGTGTCGGACCGGGGGGAGCTGAAGCTTTCTTT
j_call: TRBJ1-1
v_call: TRBV2
clone_size: -
d_call: -

cdr3_aa: CASSRTGADQPQHF
cdr3_nt: TGCGCCAGCAGCCGGACAGGGGCCGATCAGCCCCAGCATTTT
j_call: TRBJ1-5
v_call: TRBV5-1
clone_size: -
d_call: TRBD1

cdr3_aa: CASTPGVGGNTIYF
cdr3_nt: TGTGCCAGCACCCCGGGGGTTGGTGGAAACACCATATATTTT
j_call: TRBJ1-3
v_call: TRBV7-6
clone_size: -
d_call: -

cdr3_aa: CASSLNSTGRKSNQPQHF
cdr3_nt: TGTGCCAGCAGCTTGAACTCGACAGGGAGGAAAAGCAATCAGCCCCAGCATTTT
j_call: TRBJ1-5
v_call: TRBV7-2
clone_size: -
d_call: TRBD1

cdr3_aa: CATSRSQTGWGRWGTEAFF
cdr3_nt: TGTGCCACCAGCAGATCCCAAACAGGCTGGGGGCGTTGGGGCACTGAAGCTTTCTTT
j_call: TRBJ1-1
v_call: TRBV15
clone_size: few
d_call: -

cdr3_aa: CAISDETGGVYGYTF
cdr3_nt: TGTGCCATCAGTGACGAGACAGGGGGCGTCTATGGCTACACCTTC
j_call: TRBJ1-2
v_call: TRBV10-3
clone_size: -
d_call: TRBD1

cdr3_aa: CASSMRYTHGNQPQHF
cdr3_nt: TGTGCCAGTAGTATGCGGTATACTCATGGCAATCAGCCCCAGCATTTT
j_call: TRBJ1-5
v_call: TRBV19
clone_size: -
d_call: -

cdr3_aa: CASSPPDKSGNTIYF
cdr3_nt: TGTGCCAGCAGCCCCCCCGACAAGTCTGGAAACACCATATATTTT
j_call: TRBJ1-3
v_call: TRBV28
clone_size: -
d_call: -

cdr3_aa: CASSSRTGGDYGYTF
cdr3_nt: TGTGCCAGCTCATCCAGGACAGGGGGCGACTATGGCTACACCTTC
j_call: TRBJ1-2
v_call: TRBV18
clone_size: -
d_call: TRBD1

cdr3_aa: CASSVQGNEQFF
cdr3_nt: TGTGCCAGTAGTGTACAGGGCAATGAGCAGTTCTTC
j_call: TRBJ2-1
v_call: TRBV19
clone_size: few
d_call: -

cdr3_aa: CASSQDRGLDGTEAFF
cdr3_nt: TGTGCCAGCAGCCAAGACAGGGGGCTAGATGGTACGGAAGCTTTCTTT
j_call: TRBJ1-1
v_call: TRBV14
clone_size: -
d_call: TRBD1

cdr3_aa: CASSDPDRTSSGNTIYF
cdr3_nt: TGTGCCAGCAGTGACCCGGACAGGACGAGTTCTGGAAACACCATATATTTT
j_call: TRBJ1-3
v_call: TRBV2
clone_size: -
d_call: TRBD1

cdr3_aa: CASSASNRQGENTIYF
cdr3_nt: TGTGCCAGCAGCGCCTCAAATAGACAGGGGGAAAACACCATATATTTT
j_call: TRBJ1-3
v_call: TRBV9
clone_size: -
d_call: TRBD1

cdr3_aa: CASGHIGQGDQPQHF
cdr3_nt: TGTGCCAGCGGGCACATTGGACAGGGCGATCAGCCCCAGCATTTT
j_call: TRBJ1-5
v_call: TRBV27
clone_size: -
d_call: TRBD1

cdr3_aa: CASSYPTGQSNYGYTF
cdr3_nt: TGTGCCAGCAGTTACCCCACGGGACAGTCTAACTATGGCTACACCTTC
j_call: TRBJ1-2
v_call: TRBV6-6
clone_size: few
d_call: TRBD1

cdr3_aa: CASSQASGLSRSTDTQYF
cdr3_nt: TGCGCCAGCAGCCAGGCCTCGGGACTATCCAGATCCACAGATACGCAGTATTTT
j_call: TRBJ2-3
v_call: TRBV4-1
clone_size: -
d_call: TRBD2

cdr3_aa: CASSPPGLPYEQYF
cdr3_nt: TGTGCCAGCAGCCCACCGGGACTACCGTACGAGCAGTACTTC
j_call: TRBJ2-7
v_call: TRBV5-6
clone_size: -
d_call: TRBD2

cdr3_aa: CASSLVSVYTEAFF
cdr3_nt: TGTGCCAGCAGCTTAGTTTCCGTTTACACTGAAGCTTTCTTT
j_call: TRBJ1-1
v_call: TRBV7-8
clone_size: -
d_call: -

cdr3_aa: CASSLGGQGAPKQFF
cdr3_nt: TGTGCCAGCAGCTTAGGAGGGCAGGGGGCCCCCAAGCAGTTCTTC
j_call: TRBJ2-1
v_call: TRBV7-6
clone_size: -
d_call: TRBD1

cdr3_aa: CASSGQNPRNYEQYF
cdr3_nt: TGCGCCAGCAGTGGACAGAATCCGCGCAACTACGAGCAGTACTTC
j_call: TRBJ2-7
v_call: TRBV10-1
clone_size: -
d_call: -

cdr3_aa: CASSLIPGTGVSGNTIYF
cdr3_nt: TGCGCCAGCAGCCTCATCCCCGGGACAGGAGTCTCTGGAAACACCATATATTTT
j_call: TRBJ1-3
v_call: TRBV4-1
clone_size: -
d_call: TRBD1

cdr3_aa: CASSSFGDGQGPFEEYGYTF
cdr3_nt: TGTGCCAGCAGCTCATTCGGAGATGGACAGGGCCCCTTTGAGGAGTATGGCTACACCTTC
j_call: TRBJ1-2
v_call: TRBV5-5
clone_size: -
d_call: TRBD1

cdr3_aa: CASSFFDRVETQYF
cdr3_nt: TGTGCCAGCAGTTTCTTTGACAGGGTGGAGACCCAGTACTTC
j_call: TRBJ2-5
v_call: TRBV28
clone_size: -
d_call: TRBD1

cdr3_aa: CASSEVTSGGSDTQYF
cdr3_nt: TGTGCCAGCAGTGAAGTGACTAGCGGGGGATCAGATACGCAGTATTTT
j_call: TRBJ2-3
v_call: TRBV6-1
clone_size: -
d_call: TRBD2

cdr3_aa: CASSAYRDEMRGYTF
cdr3_nt: TGTGCCAGCAGCGCCTACAGGGACGAAATGCGGGGCTACACCTTC
j_call: TRBJ1-2
v_call: TRBV9
clone_size: -
d_call: -

cdr3_aa: CASSIVLTGGLYEAFF
cdr3_nt: TGTGCCAGTAGTATAGTCCTGACAGGGGGTTTGTATGAAGCTTTCTTT
j_call: TRBJ1-1
v_call: TRBV19
clone_size: -
d_call: TRBD1

cdr3_aa: CASSQEPGQGRWNEKLFF
cdr3_nt: TGCGCCAGCAGCCAAGAACCGGGACAGGGGAGATGGAATGAAAAACTGTTTTTT
j_call: TRBJ1-4
v_call: TRBV4-1
clone_size: -
d_call: TRBD1

cdr3_aa: CASSLGTGFPYSNQPQHF
cdr3_nt: TGTGCCAGCAGTTTAGGGACAGGGTTTCCGTATAGCAATCAGCCCCAGCATTTT
j_call: TRBJ1-5
v_call: TRBV28
clone_size: -
d_call: TRBD1

cdr3_aa: CASSLPSMGQPTDTQYF
cdr3_nt: TGTGCCAGCAGCTTACCCTCAATGGGACAGCCCACAGATACGCAGTATTTT
j_call: TRBJ2-3
v_call: TRBV7-2
clone_size: once
d_call: TRBD1

cdr3_aa: CAISELSRGSTEAFF
cdr3_nt: TGTGCCATCAGTGAGCTCTCGCGGGGATCCACTGAAGCTTTCTTT
j_call: TRBJ1-1
v_call: TRBV10-3
clone_size: -
d_call: -

cdr3_aa: CASSPPGQGVTEAFF
cdr3_nt: TGTGCCAGCAGCCCTCCGGGACAGGGTGTCACTGAAGCTTTCTTT
j_call: TRBJ1-1
v_call: TRBV9
clone_size: -
d_call: TRBD1

cdr3_aa: CASSQESLNYGYTF
cdr3_nt: TGTGCCAGCAGCCAAGAGTCCCTGAACTATGGCTACACCTTC
j_call: TRBJ1-2
v_call: TRBV14
clone_size: few
d_call: -

cdr3_aa: CASRTQTGGKLSGANVLTF
cdr3_nt: TGTGCCAGCAGGACCCAAACAGGGGGCAAACTCTCTGGGGCCAACGTCCTGACTTTC
j_call: TRBJ2-6
v_call: TRBV28
clone_size: -
d_call: TRBD1

cdr3_aa: CASSIGGQYYGYTF
cdr3_nt: TGTGCCAGTAGTATTGGAGGGCAGTACTATGGCTACACCTTC
j_call: TRBJ1-2
v_call: TRBV19
clone_size: -
d_call: -

cdr3_aa: CASTTGRSKGRLQETQYF
cdr3_nt: TGTGCCAGCACCACCGGGAGATCCAAGGGCAGACTCCAAGAGACCCAGTACTTC
j_call: TRBJ2-5
v_call: TRBV9
clone_size: -
d_call: -

cdr3_aa: CASSWSLTGNYGYTF
cdr3_nt: TGTGCCAGCAGCTGGAGCCTGACGGGGAACTATGGCTACACCTTC
j_call: TRBJ1-2
v_call: TRBV27
clone_size: -
d_call: -

cdr3_aa: CASSDRGHTQYF
cdr3_nt: TGTGCCAGCAGTGACAGGGGGCATACGCAGTATTTT
j_call: TRBJ2-3
v_call: TRBV6-4
clone_size: -
d_call: TRBD1

cdr3_aa: CASSWGVDRDSNQPQHF
cdr3_nt: TGTGCCAGCAGTTGGGGCGTCGACAGGGATAGCAATCAGCCCCAGCATTTT
j_call: TRBJ1-5
v_call: TRBV28
clone_size: -
d_call: TRBD1

cdr3_aa: CASSTSRGTGDTEAFF
cdr3_nt: TGTGCCAGTAGTACCTCTCGGGGGACAGGGGACACTGAAGCTTTCTTT
j_call: TRBJ1-1
v_call: TRBV19
clone_size: few
d_call: TRBD1

cdr3_aa: CASSSIREFQPQHF
cdr3_nt: TGTGCCAGCAGTTCGATACGGGAATTCCAGCCCCAGCATTTT
j_call: TRBJ1-5
v_call: TRBV6-5
clone_size: once
d_call: -

cdr3_aa: CASSRPDEQFF
cdr3_nt: TGTGCCAGCAGTCGCCCAGATGAGCAGTTCTTC
j_call: TRBJ2-1
v_call: TRBV2
clone_size: few
d_call: -

cdr3_aa: CASSLGDRKETQYF
cdr3_nt: TGTGCCAGCAGCTTAGGGGACAGAAAAGAGACCCAGTACTTC
j_call: TRBJ2-5
v_call: TRBV7-2
clone_size: -
d_call: TRBD1